A selection of T cell receptor beta chains follows, all from one sample in a study of neurological immune-mediated disorders. In TCRdb, the 5' RACE reads were re-called with MiXCR into one record per CDR3 protein. The sample yields more than 70,000 distinct CDR3 sequences, 10% to 13% seen once. The sample consisted of PBMCs. These receptors originate from a man aged 40-55 years in good health. CDR3s include the opening cysteine and the closing phenylalanine or tryptophan. The D gene is left open where the match is weak. Only part of the rows carry a size: once, few, many, or a class if the clone is expanded.

clone size	V gene	D gene	J gene	CDR3 protein	CDR3 DNA
many	TRBV28	.	TRBJ2-3	CATSSSTDTQYF	TGTGCCACGAGCTCGAGCACAGATACGCAGTATTTT
many	TRBV2	.	TRBJ2-7	CASSPGQPYEQYF	TGTGCCAGCAGTCCCGGACAGCCCTACGAGCAGTACTTC
many	TRBV5-1	TRBD1	TRBJ2-7	CASSSGTGGLSYEQYF	TGCGCCAGCAGCTCCGGGACAGGGGGTCTATCCTACGAGCAGTACTTC
many	TRBV24-1	.	TRBJ2-2	CATSEYTGELFF	TGTGCCACCAGTGAGTACACCGGGGAGCTGTTTTTT
many	TRBV5-5	TRBD1	TRBJ2-2	CASRNGQGNTGELFF	TGTGCCAGCAGAAACGGACAGGGCAACACCGGGGAGCTGTTTTTT
many	TRBV12-3/TRBV12-4	TRBD2	TRBJ2-1	CASSLVGGGAFHEQFF	TGTGCCAGCAGTTTAGTTGGCGGGGGGGCCTTTCATGAGCAGTTCTTC
many	TRBV27	.	TRBJ1-6	CASSLSGDSWNSPLHF	TGTGCCAGCAGTTTATCGGGGGACTCCTGGAATTCACCCCTCCACTTT
many	TRBV20-1	TRBD2	TRBJ2-7	CSAKEGLAGPYEQYF	TGCAGTGCCAAGGAGGGACTAGCGGGACCCTACGAGCAGTACTTC
many	TRBV20-1	.	TRBJ1-6	CSAPFGRAGSPLHF	TGCAGTGCGCCCTTCGGACGCGCTGGTTCACCCCTCCACTTT
many	TRBV6-2/TRBV6-3	.	TRBJ2-2	CASSYSGGELFF	TGTGCCAGCAGTTACTCGGGCGGGGAGCTGTTTTTT
many	TRBV20-1	TRBD2	TRBJ2-1	CSARGLGGGAGNEQFF	TGCAGTGCTAGGGGTCTTGGCGGGGGGGCGGGCAATGAGCAGTTCTTC
many	TRBV20-1	.	TRBJ2-3	CSARGLGGGTDTQYF	TGCAGTGCTAGAGGACTGGGGGGAGGCACAGATACGCAGTATTTT
many	TRBV5-1	TRBD2	TRBJ2-5	CASSLGLAGGIYQETQYF	TGCGCCAGCAGCTTGGGGCTAGCGGGAGGAATTTACCAAGAGACCCAGTACTTC
few	TRBV20-1	.	TRBJ2-7	CSARAQGRREQYF	TGCAGTGCTAGGGCCCAGGGTAGACGCGAGCAGTACTTC
many	TRBV6-6	TRBD1	TRBJ1-5	CASISDRSFSDSNQPQHF	TGTGCCAGCATTTCGGACAGGTCATTCTCTGATAGCAATCAGCCCCAGCATTTT
.	TRBV10-1	.	TRBJ2-7	CASLSGEGSYEQYF	TGCGCCAGCCTTAGCGGAGAGGGCTCCTACGAGCAGTACTTC
many	TRBV20-1	.	TRBJ2-7	CSARDLGGSSYEQYF	TGCAGTGCTAGAGATTTAGGGGGTAGCTCCTACGAGCAGTACTTC